This T cell receptor (beta chain) was sequenced in a study of blood T cell repertoires in COVID-19. Study-wide context: Samples came from the United States, Italy and Spain, spanning acute and convalescent COVID-19. Sample material is recorded as cDNA or gDNA derived from T cells, B-cell-depleted T cells, or PBMCs.

With 4 bases clipped from V and 0 bases from J, the junction kept 4 bases outside the gene matches. Per germline, CDR1 KGHDR and CDR2 SFDVKD. The CDR3 runs 15 residues. The authors' processing: Researchers report that nucleated cell counts were estimated from reference gene primer amplification. Sequencing was performed with immunoSEQ multiplex PCR; in TCRdb, only in-frame clones are kept and a portion is missing. V, J and clone size derive from that table, while D and trimming were established from the DNA sequence. The sample carries 210,000 or so clones, around 90% recorded once. The clonotype comes from a man aged 50 to 60 with acute or convalescent COVID-19. The sample consisted of peripheral blood. The chain has TRBV24-1 and TRBJ2-7; 8 nucleotides line up with TRBD2. The CDR3 DNA follows: TGTGCCACCAGTGACTCCAGCGGGAGCTCCTACGAGCAGTACTTC. Protein product: CATSDSSGSSYEQYF.